This T cell receptor (beta chain) was sequenced during a study of T cells in Graves' hyperthyroidism and ophthalmopathy. TCR beta CDR3 regions were amplified from RNA transcripts. HTBI primers were the set used in a first-round RT-PCR of the TCR CDR3. TCRdb reprocessed the multiplex PCR reads with MiXCR, giving one entry per CDR3 protein. This sample has 300,000 to 400,000 distinct CDR3 sequences, with 15% to 20% found just once. The CDR3 is 15 amino acids. From germline, CDR1 is SGHRS and CDR2 YFSETQ. V lost 4 bases to trimming and J lost 0 bases, with 11 bases between them. This clonotype was observed a few times.

The sequence derives from a woman in her fifties or sixties with Graves' hyperthyroidism. Sequenced material: blood. The J gene is TRBJ1-3, the V gene TRBV5-1; a possible D gene is TRBD1 (6 bases). The CDR3 DNA reads as TGCGCCAGCAGCACGGACAGCCTCTCTGGAAACACCATATATTTT. It codes for CASSTDSLSGNTIYF.